Presented here are 10 T cell receptor beta chains from one specimen sequenced in a study of T cells in localized non-small cell lung cancer. Profiled with immunoSEQ multiplex PCR; TCRdb holds only in-frame clones, not every one. The profile shows 50,000 to 65,000 clones, roughly 79% of them singletons. The sequencing used PBMCs, collected before any cancer treatment. The source of these receptors is a man aged 35-69 years with stage II lung adenocarcinoma.

The count of this clone is one. The rearrangement links TRBV9 to TRBJ2-1, with D maybe TRBD2 (6 bases). The V end lost 4 bases, the J end lost 3 bases, and 17 bases lay between the germline ends. This CDR3 is 16 amino acids long. The germline V gene encodes CDR1 SGDLS and CDR2 YYNGEE. Here the CDR3 DNA reads TGTGCCAGCAGCTCTCAGAGAGGACTAAGCTACAATGAGCAGTTCTTC. It is translated as CASSSQRGLSYNEQFF.

This clone was seen only once. The chain combines TRBV19 with TRBJ1-4; 9 bases are shared with TRBD1. The CDR3 extends over 13 amino acids. Germline loops: CDR1 LNHDA, CDR2 SQIVND (reference sequence). With V trimmed by 6 bases and J by 6 bases, 2 bases remained unmatched. In DNA, the CDR3 is TGTGCCAGTAGACAGGGGGCTCATGAAAAACTGTTTTTT. Amino acids: CASRQGAHEKLFF.

The rearrangement joins TRBV25-1 to TRBJ2-1, with 9 nucleotides matching TRBD1. The CDR3 runs to 15 residues. Germline V gene lookup returns CDR1 MGHDK and CDR2 SYGVNS. V shed 4 bases and J 3 bases; nucleotides not matched to a gene: 4. The CDR3 region has the DNA TGTGCCAGCAGTGGGGGACAGGGTTACTACAATGAGCAGTTCTTC. Translated: CASSGGQGYYNEQFF.

This clone was found many times. The chain links TRBV19 to TRBJ1-5; D is unresolved. Trimming left V 5 bases short and J 6 bases short, with 11 bases between. The germline gives CDR1 LNHDA, CDR2 SQIVND (reference sequence). The CDR3 contains 13 residues. The CDR3 loop reads CASSLRMGQPQHF. The DNA for the CDR3 is TGTGCCAGTAGTTTGAGGATGGGTCAGCCCCAGCATTTT.

The chain uses TRBV5-5 and TRBJ1-2; tentative D call: TRBD1 (5 bases). The V gene lost 0 bases and the J gene lost 0 bases, with 9 bases spanning the gap. The CDR3 covers 15 residues. Germline-derived CDR1 and CDR2 are SGHKS and YYEKEE (reference sequence). CDR3: CASSLGAGTNYGYTF. CDR3 DNA sequence: TGTGCCAGCAGCTTGGGGGCAGGGACTAACTATGGCTACACCTTC.

This clone was counted a single time. The chain uses TRBV7-6 and TRBJ2-7; TRBD2 might be the D (5 bases). This CDR3 has 12 amino acids. Between the trimmed V and J ends, which lost 8 bases and 2 bases, there was a span of 10 bases. From germline, CDR1 is SGHVS and CDR2 FNYEAQ. The CDR3 sequence is CASQGRAYEQYF. The CDR3 DNA sequence: TGTGCCAGCCAAGGGCGGGCCTACGAGCAGTACTTC.

The CDR3 loop reads CASSFYSTGTEAFF. The CDR3 region has the DNA TGTGCCAGCAGTTTTTACTCTACAGGGACTGAAGCTTTCTTT. The chain combines TRBV6-5 with TRBJ1-1, with D maybe TRBD1 (6 bases). V shed 4 bases and J shed 5 bases, with 14 bases lying between them. CDR1 and CDR2 (germline): MNHEY, SVGAGI. This CDR3 contains 14 residues.

The CDR3 coding sequence is TGTGCCAGCAGCCTCCGGACAGGTCGGAATCAGCCCCAGCATTTT. Translating gives CASSLRTGRNQPQHF. V is TRBV11-3 and J is TRBJ1-5, with 7 bases matching TRBD1. V was clipped by 5 bases and J by 4 bases; unmatched bases: 8. Germline loops: CDR1 SGHNT, CDR2 YENEEA. The length of the CDR3 is 15 residues.

J is TRBJ1-1 and V is TRBV2, with TRBD1 matching 7 bases. V lost 5 bases and J lost 12; bases outside the gene matches: 21. The germline CDR1 and CDR2 sequences are SNHLY and FYNNEI. This CDR3 contains 16 residues. The CDR3 reads CASSKIPPAGGSGTFF. The CDR3 coding sequence is TGTGCCAGCAGTAAAATACCCCCTGCAGGGGGTTCGGGAACTTTCTTT. Based on the CDR3 plus reference TRBV2 and TRBJ1-1, the full variable domain is EPEVTQTPSHQVTQMGQEVILRCVPISNHLYFYWYRQILGQKVEFLVSFYNNEISEKSEIFDDQFSVERPDGSNFTLKIRSTKLEDSAMYFCASSKIPPAGGSGTFFGQGTRLTVV.

V usage is TRBV19 and J usage is TRBJ1-5, with D uncertain. The CDR3 is 16 amino acids. CDR1 LNHDA and CDR2 SQIVND come from the germline V gene (reference sequence). The V and J ends lost 3 bases and 1 base respectively, with 13 bases between them. The CDR3 here is CASSIRGSGSNQPQHF. The CDR3 DNA sequence: TGTGCCAGTAGTATCCGGGGATCGGGGAGCAATCAGCCCCAGCATTTT.